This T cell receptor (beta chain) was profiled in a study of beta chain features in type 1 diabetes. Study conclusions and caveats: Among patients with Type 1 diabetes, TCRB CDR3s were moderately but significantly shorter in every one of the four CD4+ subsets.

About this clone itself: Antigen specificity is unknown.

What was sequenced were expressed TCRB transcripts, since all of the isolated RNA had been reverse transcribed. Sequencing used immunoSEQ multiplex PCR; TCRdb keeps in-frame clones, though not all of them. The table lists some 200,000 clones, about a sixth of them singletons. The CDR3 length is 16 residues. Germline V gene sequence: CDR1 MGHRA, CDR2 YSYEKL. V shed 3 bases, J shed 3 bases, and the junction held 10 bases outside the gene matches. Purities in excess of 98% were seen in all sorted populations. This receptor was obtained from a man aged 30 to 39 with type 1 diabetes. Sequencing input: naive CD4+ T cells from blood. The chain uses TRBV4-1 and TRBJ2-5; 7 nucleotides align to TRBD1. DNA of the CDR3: TGCGCCAGCAGCCAGCCGACAGGGAGATCAAAAGAGACCCAGTACTTC. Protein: CASSQPTGRSKETQYF.